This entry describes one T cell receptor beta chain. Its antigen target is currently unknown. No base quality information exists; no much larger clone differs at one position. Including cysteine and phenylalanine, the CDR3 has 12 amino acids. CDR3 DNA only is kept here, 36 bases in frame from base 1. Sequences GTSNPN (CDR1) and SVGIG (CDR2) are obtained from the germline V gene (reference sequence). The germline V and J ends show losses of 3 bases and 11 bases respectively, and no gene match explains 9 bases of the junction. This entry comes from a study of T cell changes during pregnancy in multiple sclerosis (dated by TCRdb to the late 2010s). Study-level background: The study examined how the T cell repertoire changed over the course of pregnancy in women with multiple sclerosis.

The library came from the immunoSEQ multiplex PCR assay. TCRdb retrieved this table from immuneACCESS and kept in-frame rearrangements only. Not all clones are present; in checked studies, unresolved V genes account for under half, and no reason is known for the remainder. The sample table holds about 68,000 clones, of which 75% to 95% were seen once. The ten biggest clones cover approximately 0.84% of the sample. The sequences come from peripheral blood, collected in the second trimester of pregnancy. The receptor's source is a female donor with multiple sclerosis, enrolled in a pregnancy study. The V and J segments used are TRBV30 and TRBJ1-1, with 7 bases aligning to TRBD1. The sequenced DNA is TGTGCCTGGAGCGGAGCACAGGGGTTTGCTTTCTTT. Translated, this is CAWSGAQGFAFF.